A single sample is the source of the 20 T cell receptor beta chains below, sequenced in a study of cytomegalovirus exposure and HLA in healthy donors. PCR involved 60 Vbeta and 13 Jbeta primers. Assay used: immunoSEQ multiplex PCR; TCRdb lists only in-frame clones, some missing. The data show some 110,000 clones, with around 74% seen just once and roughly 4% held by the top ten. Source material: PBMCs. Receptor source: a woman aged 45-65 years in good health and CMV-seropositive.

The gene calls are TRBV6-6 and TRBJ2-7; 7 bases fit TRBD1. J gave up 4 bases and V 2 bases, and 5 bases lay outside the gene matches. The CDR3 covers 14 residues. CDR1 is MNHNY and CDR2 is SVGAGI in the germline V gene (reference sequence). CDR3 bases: TGTGCCAGCAGTTACGACAGGGTTTGGTACGAGCAGTACTTC. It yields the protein CASSYDRVWYEQYF.

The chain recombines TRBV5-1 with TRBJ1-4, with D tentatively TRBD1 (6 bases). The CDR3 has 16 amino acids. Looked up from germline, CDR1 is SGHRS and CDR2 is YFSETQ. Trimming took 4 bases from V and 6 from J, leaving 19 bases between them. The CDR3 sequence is CASSPAPGQGYEKLFF. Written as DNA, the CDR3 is TGCGCCAGCAGCCCGGCCCCGGGACAAGGGTATGAAAAACTGTTTTTT.

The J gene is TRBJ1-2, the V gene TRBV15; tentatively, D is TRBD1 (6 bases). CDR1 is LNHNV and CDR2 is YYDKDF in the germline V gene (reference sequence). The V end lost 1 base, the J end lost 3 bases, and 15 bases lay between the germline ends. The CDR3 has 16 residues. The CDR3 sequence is CATSRAYRDTDYGYTF. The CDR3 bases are TGTGCCACCAGCAGAGCCTACCGGGACACAGACTATGGCTACACCTTC. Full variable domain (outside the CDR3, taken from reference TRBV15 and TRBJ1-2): DAMVIQNPRYQVTQFGKPVTLSCSQTLNHNVMYWYQQKSSQAPKLLFHYYDKDFNNEADTPDNFQSRRPNTSFCFLDIRSPGLGDTAMYLCATSRAYRDTDYGYTFGSGTRLTVV.

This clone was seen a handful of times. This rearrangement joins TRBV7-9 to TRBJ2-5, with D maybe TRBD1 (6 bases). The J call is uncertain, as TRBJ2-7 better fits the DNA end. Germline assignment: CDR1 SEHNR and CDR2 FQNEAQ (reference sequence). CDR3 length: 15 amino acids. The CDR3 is CASSPQQGSAYEQYF. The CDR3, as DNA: TGTGCCAGCAGCCCCCAACAGGGATCGGCATACGAGCAGTACTTC.

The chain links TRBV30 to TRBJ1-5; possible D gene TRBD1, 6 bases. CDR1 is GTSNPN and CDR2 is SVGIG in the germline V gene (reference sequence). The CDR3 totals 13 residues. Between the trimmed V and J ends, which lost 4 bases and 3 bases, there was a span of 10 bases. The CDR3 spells CAWNTGFNQPQHF. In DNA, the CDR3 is TGTGCCTGGAACACAGGGTTCAATCAGCCCCAGCATTTT. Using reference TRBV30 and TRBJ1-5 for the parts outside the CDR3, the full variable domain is SQTIHQWPATLVQPVGSPLSLECTVEGTSNPNLYWYRQAAGRGLQLLFYSVGIGQISSEVPQNLSASRPQDRQFILSSKKLLLSDSGFYLCAWNTGFNQPQHFGDGTRLSIL.

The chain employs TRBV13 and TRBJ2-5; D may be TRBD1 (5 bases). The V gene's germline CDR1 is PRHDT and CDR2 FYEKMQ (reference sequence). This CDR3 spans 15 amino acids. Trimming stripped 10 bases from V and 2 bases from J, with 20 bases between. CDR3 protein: CATKGSRTVQETQYF. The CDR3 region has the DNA TGTGCCACCAAGGGGTCGAGAACCGTTCAAGAGACCCAGTACTTC.

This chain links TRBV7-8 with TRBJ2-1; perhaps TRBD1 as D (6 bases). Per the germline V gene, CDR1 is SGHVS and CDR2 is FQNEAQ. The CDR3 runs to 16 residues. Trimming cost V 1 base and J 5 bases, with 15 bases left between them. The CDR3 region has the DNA TGTGCCAGCAGCTTAGATTCCGGGAAGGGGGACAATGAGCAGTTCTTC. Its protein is CASSLDSGKGDNEQFF.

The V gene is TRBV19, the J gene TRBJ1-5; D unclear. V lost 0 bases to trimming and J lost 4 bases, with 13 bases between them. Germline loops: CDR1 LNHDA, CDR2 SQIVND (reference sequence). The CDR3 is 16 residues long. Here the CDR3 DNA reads TGTGCCAGTAGTATAGATCGAGTAGCGGAGAATCAGCCCCAGCATTTT. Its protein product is CASSIDRVAENQPQHF.

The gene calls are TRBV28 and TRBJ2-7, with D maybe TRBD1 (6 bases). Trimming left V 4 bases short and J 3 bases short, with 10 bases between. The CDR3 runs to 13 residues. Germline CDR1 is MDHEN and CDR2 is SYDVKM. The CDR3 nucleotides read TGTGCCAGCAGTTCTCGGGACATCTACGAGCAGTACTTC. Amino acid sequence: CASSSRDIYEQYF. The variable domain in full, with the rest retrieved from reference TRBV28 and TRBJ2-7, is DVKVTQSSRYLVKRTGEKVFLECVQDMDHENMFWYRQDPGLGLRLIYFSYDVKMKEKGDIPEGYSVSREKKERFSLILESASTNQTSMYLCASSSRDIYEQYFGPGTRLTVT.

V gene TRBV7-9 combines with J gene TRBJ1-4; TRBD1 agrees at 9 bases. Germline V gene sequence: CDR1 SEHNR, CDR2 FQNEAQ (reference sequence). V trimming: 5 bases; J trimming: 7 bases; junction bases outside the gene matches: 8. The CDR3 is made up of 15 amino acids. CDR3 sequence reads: CASSPGQGKVEKLFF. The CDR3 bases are TGTGCCAGCAGCCCGGGACAGGGCAAGGTTGAAAAACTGTTTTTT.

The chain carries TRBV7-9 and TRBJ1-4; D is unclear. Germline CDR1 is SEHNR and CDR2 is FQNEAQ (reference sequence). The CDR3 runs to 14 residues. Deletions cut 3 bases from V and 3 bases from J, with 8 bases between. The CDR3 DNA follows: TGTGCCAGCAGCTTCTCCTACTCTAATGAAAAACTGTTTTTT. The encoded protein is CASSFSYSNEKLFF.

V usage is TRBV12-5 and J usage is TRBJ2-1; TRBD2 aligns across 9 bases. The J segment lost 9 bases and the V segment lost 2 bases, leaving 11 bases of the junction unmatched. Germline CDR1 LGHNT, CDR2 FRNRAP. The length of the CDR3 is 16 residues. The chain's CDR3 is CASGLRGGGGAGEQFF. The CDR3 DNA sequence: TGTGCTAGTGGTTTGAGGGGCGGCGGGGGGGCCGGTGAGCAGTTCTTC.

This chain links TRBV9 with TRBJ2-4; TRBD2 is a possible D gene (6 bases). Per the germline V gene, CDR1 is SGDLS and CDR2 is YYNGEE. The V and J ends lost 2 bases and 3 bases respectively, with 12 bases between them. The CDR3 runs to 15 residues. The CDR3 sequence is CASSVDGSRKNIQYF. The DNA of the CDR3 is TGTGCCAGCAGCGTTGACGGGAGCCGCAAAAACATTCAGTACTTC.

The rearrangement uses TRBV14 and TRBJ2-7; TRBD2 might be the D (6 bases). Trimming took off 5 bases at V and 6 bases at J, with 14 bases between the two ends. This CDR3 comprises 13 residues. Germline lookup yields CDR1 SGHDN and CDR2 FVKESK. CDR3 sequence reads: CASSTRRAGEQYF. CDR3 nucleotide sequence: TGTGCCAGCAGCACTAGGAGGGCGGGCGAGCAGTACTTC.

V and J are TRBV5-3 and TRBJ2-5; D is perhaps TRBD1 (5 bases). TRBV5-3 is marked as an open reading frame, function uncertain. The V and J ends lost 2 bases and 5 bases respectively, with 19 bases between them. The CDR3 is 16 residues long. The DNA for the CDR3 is TGTGCCAGAAGCTTTACCCCAGGGTGGGGTGGGGAGACCCAGTACTTC. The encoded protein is CARSFTPGWGGETQYF.

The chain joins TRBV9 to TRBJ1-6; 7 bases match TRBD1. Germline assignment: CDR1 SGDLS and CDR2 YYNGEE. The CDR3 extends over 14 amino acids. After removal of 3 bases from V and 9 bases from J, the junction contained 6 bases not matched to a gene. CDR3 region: CASSARGLGSPLHF. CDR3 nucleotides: TGTGCCAGCAGCGCCAGGGGGTTGGGTTCACCCCTCCACTTT.

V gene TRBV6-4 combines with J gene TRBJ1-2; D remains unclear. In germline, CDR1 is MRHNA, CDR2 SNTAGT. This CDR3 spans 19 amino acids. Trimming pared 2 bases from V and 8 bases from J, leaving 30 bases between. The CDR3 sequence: CASSDTVSLKGTFGRGYTF. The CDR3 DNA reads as TGTGCCAGCAGTGACACGGTATCCCTCAAGGGTACCTTCGGGAGAGGCTACACCTTC.

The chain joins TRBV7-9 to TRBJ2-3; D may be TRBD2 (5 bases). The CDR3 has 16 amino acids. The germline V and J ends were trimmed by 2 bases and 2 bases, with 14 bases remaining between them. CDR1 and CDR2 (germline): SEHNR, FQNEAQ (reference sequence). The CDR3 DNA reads TGTGCCAGCAGCTTAACGGACTGGAAAACCACAGATACGCAGTATTTT. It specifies CASSLTDWKTTDTQYF.

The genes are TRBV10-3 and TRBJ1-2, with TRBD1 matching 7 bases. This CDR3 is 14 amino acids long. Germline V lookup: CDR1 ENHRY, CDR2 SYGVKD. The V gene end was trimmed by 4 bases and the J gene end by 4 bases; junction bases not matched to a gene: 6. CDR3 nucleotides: TGTGCCATCAGTGGGAACAGGGGCACCTATGGCTACACCTTC. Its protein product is CAISGNRGTYGYTF.

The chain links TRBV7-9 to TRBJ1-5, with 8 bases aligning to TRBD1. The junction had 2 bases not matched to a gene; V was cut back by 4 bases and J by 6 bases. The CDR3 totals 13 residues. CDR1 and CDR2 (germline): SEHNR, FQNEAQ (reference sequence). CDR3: CASSSTGGQPQHF. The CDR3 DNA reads TGTGCCAGCAGCTCTACAGGGGGTCAGCCCCAGCATTTT.